Following are 14 T cell receptor beta chains from one sample sequenced in a study of shared clonotypes between healthy human individuals. The assay was immunoSEQ multiplex PCR, and TCRdb's table has in-frame clones only and misses some. The data contain about 2.3 million clones, approximately 95% of them singletons. The material sequenced was naive CD4+ T cells from PBMCs. Sample subset: CD45RA+ positively selected. The receptors were gathered from a man younger than 35 in good health. Some clones in this sample may be carry-over from other donors' samples.

The V call is TRBV5-4, the J call TRBJ1-4; tentatively, D is TRBD1 (5 bases). CDR3 length: 15 amino acids. V gave up 2 bases and J gave up 5 bases, with 13 bases separating them. The germline V gene encodes CDR1 SGHNT and CDR2 YYREEE (reference sequence). CDR3 sequence reads: CASSLLGGRNEKLFF. The CDR3 DNA reads TGTGCCAGCAGCTTATTGGGGGGAAGAAATGAAAAACTGTTTTTT.

The chain employs TRBV5-6 and TRBJ2-2, with a possible D match to TRBD2 (6 bases). The CDR3 totals 15 residues. V lost 6 bases, J lost 7 bases, and 19 bases lay in between. Looked up from germline, CDR1 is SGHDT and CDR2 is YYEEEE. DNA of the CDR3: TGTGCCAGCATCCCGGGACTTCGAAGGGGCGGGGAGCTGTTTTTT. This codes for CASIPGLRRGGELFF.

The CDR3, as DNA: TGTGCCAGCAGTTTAGACTATGAAAAACTGTTTTTT. This encodes CASSLDYEKLFF. The chain is built from TRBV28 and TRBJ1-4; D call uncertain. CDR1 and CDR2 (germline): MDHEN, SYDVKM. The CDR3 runs to 12 residues. With 2 bases removed from V and 6 bases from J, the gap between germline ends came to 4 bases.

The chain joins TRBV11-2 to TRBJ2-1; possibly TRBD2 for D (6 bases). This CDR3 has 17 amino acids. Trimming pared 1 base from V and 4 bases from J, leaving 17 bases between. CDR1 is SGHAT and CDR2 is FQNNGV in the germline V gene. The CDR3 DNA reads as TGTGCCAGCAGCTTAGGGGGTAGCGGAAACAGGTACAATGAGCAGTTCTTC. It translates to CASSLGGSGNRYNEQFF.

V and J are TRBV11-2 and TRBJ1-5; weak D call: TRBD1 (6 bases). This CDR3 has 13 residues. The V gene's germline CDR1 is SGHAT and CDR2 FQNNGV. Trimming pared 3 bases from V and 5 bases from J, leaving 8 bases between. The CDR3 bases are TGTGCCAGCAGCTTGAGGGGGGATCAGCCCCAGCATTTT. It yields the protein CASSLRGDQPQHF.

This rearrangement joins TRBV28 to TRBJ1-2; unclear D gene. Germline V gene lookup returns CDR1 MDHEN and CDR2 SYDVKM. Trimming stripped 4 bases from V and 4 bases from J, with 16 bases between. The CDR3 spans 15 residues. CDR3 region: CASSSTTPVGYGYTF. Here the CDR3 DNA reads TGTGCCAGCAGTTCTACTACACCGGTAGGCTATGGCTACACCTTC.

V and J are TRBV19 and TRBJ2-2; D possibly matches TRBD1 or TRBD2 (6 bases each). Germline CDR1 reads LNHDA; CDR2 reads SQIVND (reference sequence). Trimming pared 5 bases from V and 4 bases from J, leaving 14 bases between. The CDR3 extends over 15 amino acids. CDR3 DNA sequence: TGTGCCAGTAGTGAGGGGGGCACGGGCACCGGGGAGCTGTTTTTT. As protein: CASSEGGTGTGELFF.

This chain joins TRBV11-2 and TRBJ1-2; 10 bases match TRBD1. Germline loops: CDR1 SGHAT, CDR2 FQNNGV. The CDR3 length is 16 residues. V lost 5 bases, J lost 2 bases, and 8 bases stayed unmatched. The CDR3 sequence: CASSPALDRGNYGYTF. CDR3 DNA: TGTGCCAGCAGCCCGGCCCTGGACAGGGGGAACTATGGCTACACCTTC.

In the case of this clone: Different DNA sequences within this sample yield the same CDR3. CDR3 nucleotide sequence: TGTGCCAGCAGTGGACTAGCGGGGGAGCAGTACTTC. Its translation is CASSGLAGEQYF. This sequence joins TRBV6-1 and TRBJ2-7; 11 bases are a match to TRBD2. CDR3 size: 12 residues. Germline assignment: CDR1 MNHNS and CDR2 SASEGT. V shed 4 bases, J shed 7 bases, and the junction held 0 bases outside the gene matches.

The chain uses TRBV28 and TRBJ2-7; D is perhaps TRBD1 (6 bases). Germline CDR1 and CDR2: MDHEN and SYDVKM. V lost 5 bases to trimming and J lost 6 bases, with 20 bases between them. This CDR3 region has 15 residues. CDR3 DNA: TGTGCCAGCAGTGGGGGCGGACCGACGCGGCGCGAGCAGTACTTC. It yields the protein CASSGGGPTRREQYF.

The J gene is TRBJ2-7, the V gene TRBV29-1; 10 bases line up with TRBD2. In germline, CDR1 is SQVTM, CDR2 ANQGSEA. Losses at the gene ends were 8 bases for V and 7 bases for J; bases not matched to a gene: 8. The CDR3 totals 12 residues. CDR3 in amino acids: CSSQAGGEEQYF. CDR3 bases: TGCAGCTCCCAAGCGGGAGGGGAGGAGCAGTACTTC.

This chain links TRBV28 with TRBJ1-5, with TRBD1 matching over 8 bases. The CDR3 contains 15 residues. CDR1 and CDR2 (germline): MDHEN, SYDVKM. V shed 6 bases and J 2 bases; nucleotides not matched to a gene: 6. The CDR3 is CASRVGQGRNQPQHF. Written as DNA, the CDR3 is TGTGCCAGCAGGGTCGGACAGGGCCGCAATCAGCCCCAGCATTTT.

The V and J genes are TRBV5-4 and TRBJ2-2, with 9 positions matching TRBD1. V was clipped by 4 bases and J by 8 bases; unmatched bases: 9. The germline V gene has CDR1 SGHNT and CDR2 YYREEE (reference sequence). The CDR3 is 15 amino acids. The DNA for the CDR3 is TGTGCCAGCAGCCCCCGGGACAGGGTGACGGGGGAGCTGTTTTTT. Protein sequence: CASSPRDRVTGELFF.

The chain employs TRBV6-5 and TRBJ1-3; 9 nucleotides match TRBD1. The germline V gene has CDR1 MNHEY and CDR2 SVGAGI. The CDR3 length is 14 residues. V dropped 6 bases and J dropped 4; count of bases not matched to a gene: 4. DNA of the CDR3: TGTGCCAGCAGACAGACAGGGGGAGGAAACACCATATATTTT. This encodes CASRQTGGGNTIYF.